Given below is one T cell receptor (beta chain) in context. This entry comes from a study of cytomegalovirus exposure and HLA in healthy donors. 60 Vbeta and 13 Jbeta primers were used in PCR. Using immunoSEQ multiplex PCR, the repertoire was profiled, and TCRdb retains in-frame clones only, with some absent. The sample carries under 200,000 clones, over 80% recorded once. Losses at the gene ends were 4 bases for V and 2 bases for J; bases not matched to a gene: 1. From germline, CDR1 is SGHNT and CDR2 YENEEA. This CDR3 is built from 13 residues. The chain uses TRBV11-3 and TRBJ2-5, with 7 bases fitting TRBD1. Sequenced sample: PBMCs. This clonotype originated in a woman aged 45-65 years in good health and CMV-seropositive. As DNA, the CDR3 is TGTGCCAGCAGCTCGGGACAGCAAGAGACCCAGTACTTC. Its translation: CASSSGQQETQYF.